The TCR beta chain described here comes from a study of T cells in Graves' hyperthyroidism and ophthalmopathy. Losses at the gene ends were 4 bases for V and 2 bases for J; bases not matched to a gene: 5. The CDR3 spans 14 residues. Germline-derived CDR1 and CDR2 are GTSNPN and SVGIG (reference sequence). This clonotype came up a few times. Authors of the study amplified TCR beta CDR3 regions from RNA transcripts. Initially, a first-round RT-PCR of the TCR CDR3 employed the HTBI primer set. TCRdb called the multiplex PCR reads again in MiXCR, with one record for every CDR3 protein. This table has 600,000 to 650,000 distinct CDR3 sequences, about 16% appearing once.

This clonotype originated in a woman under 40 with Graves' hyperthyroidism. The specimen was blood. The chain has TRBV30 and TRBJ2-1, with 7 bases that match TRBD2. CDR3 sequence: CAWIPAGPYNEQFF. The DNA for the CDR3 is TGTGCCTGGATTCCAGCGGGGCCCTACAATGAGCAGTTCTTC.